What follows is one T cell receptor beta chain and its context. Trimming took 0 bases from V and 7 from J, leaving 14 bases between them. Germline V gene data show CDR1 as LGHNA and CDR2 as YNFKEQ. This CDR3 region has 15 residues. The data belong to a study of identical twins. Template switching (which added a universal primer site) was used, and cDNA carried unique molecular identifiers. TCRdb redid the calling of the 5' RACE reads with MiXCR, one entry per CDR3 protein. The profile covers about 900,000 distinct CDR3 sequences, with over 9% appearing a single time and under 2% taken by the ten largest. This sample was also put to use in a study of yellow fever vaccine responses in identical twins.

Sample: PBMCs. This TCR was sampled from a woman in her late teens or twenties in good health. The V call is TRBV4-2, the J call TRBJ2-3; D unresolved. CDR3 loop: CASSQDAGGRYTQYF. The DNA for the CDR3 is TGTGCCAGCAGCCAAGATGCCGGCGGCAGGTATACGCAGTATTTT.